Below are 12 T cell receptor beta chains sequenced from a single sample in a study of cytomegalovirus exposure and HLA in healthy donors. Both 60 Vbeta primers and 13 Jbeta primers went into the PCR. Sequenced by immunoSEQ multiplex PCR; TCRdb stores in-frame clones only, minus some. The repertoire holds about 100,000 clones, with over 75% as singletons. The sequenced material came from PBMCs. These receptors all stem from a man aged 60 to 75 in good health and CMV-seropositive.

In this sample, this clone turned up once. The V gene is TRBV19, the J gene TRBJ2-2; no clear D. The ends were cut back, 0 bases at V and 5 bases at J, with 7 bases in the middle. There are 14 residues in the CDR3. Per germline, CDR1 LNHDA and CDR2 SQIVND (reference sequence). This CDR3 reads CASSIEVQTGELFF. CDR3 sequence (DNA): TGTGCCAGTAGTATAGAGGTTCAGACCGGGGAGCTGTTTTTT.

This chain uses TRBV5-4 with TRBJ1-2; 7 bases align to TRBD1. The CDR3 is 14 amino acids. Germline V CDR1 and CDR2: SGHNT, YYREEE (reference sequence). V lost 0 bases to trimming and J lost 7 bases; unmatched junction nucleotides: 6. CDR3 bases: TGTGCCAGCAGCTTGGGACAGGGCTATGGTGGCTACACCTTC. Its translation: CASSLGQGYGGYTF.

V is TRBV11-2 and J is TRBJ2-7, with TRBD1 matching over 9 bases. J gave up 3 bases and V 7 bases, and 10 bases lay outside the gene matches. The length of the CDR3 is 15 residues. Per the germline V gene, CDR1 is SGHAT and CDR2 is FQNNGV. The DNA for the CDR3 is TGTGCCAGCACCGCTCGGACAGGGGAGTACTACGAGCAGTACTTC. This encodes CASTARTGEYYEQYF.

The chain has TRBV11-2 and TRBJ2-3; TRBD2 aligns across 8 bases. Germline CDR1 is SGHAT and CDR2 is FQNNGV. The CDR3 is 16 residues long. V shed 1 base, J shed 0 bases, and the junction held 3 bases outside the gene matches. The CDR3 DNA follows: TGTGCCAGCAGCTTAGGCGGGGGGCCAAGCACAGATACGCAGTATTTT. It yields the protein CASSLGGGPSTDTQYF.

This chain links TRBV15 with TRBJ1-3; tentatively, D is TRBD1 (5 bases). V was trimmed by 5 bases and J by 4 bases, leaving 18 bases between them. The CDR3 runs 16 residues. CDR1 is LNHNV, CDR2 YYDKDF, per germline (reference sequence). In DNA, the CDR3 is TGTGCCACCAGCCCCAATATGGGTGGGGCAGGAAACACCATATATTTT. This sequence encodes CATSPNMGGAGNTIYF.

The gene calls are TRBV19 and TRBJ2-2; no clear D. CDR1 is LNHDA, CDR2 SQIVND, per germline (reference sequence). There are 14 residues in the CDR3. Trimming removed 3 bases at V and 1 base at J, with 6 bases between. The CDR3 sequence is CASSMFQNTGELFF. DNA for the CDR3: TGTGCCAGTAGTATGTTTCAGAACACCGGGGAGCTGTTTTTT.

This clone was counted a single time. V is TRBV15 and J is TRBJ1-6; D remains unclear. V was pared by 1 base and J by 2 bases, with 9 bases between. CDR1 and CDR2 (germline): LNHNV, YYDKDF (reference sequence). CDR3 size: 16 residues. The CDR3 nucleotides read TGTGCCACCAGCAGAGTCGGGAGGCCCTATAATTCACCCCTCCACTTT. It encodes CATSRVGRPYNSPLHF. Filled out from reference TRBV15 and TRBJ1-6, the complete variable domain reads DAMVIQNPRYQVTQFGKPVTLSCSQTLNHNVMYWYQQKSSQAPKLLFHYYDKDFNNEADTPDNFQSRRPNTSFCFLDIRSPGLGDTAMYLCATSRVGRPYNSPLHFGNGTRLTVT.

Worth noting for this clone: One end of the junction varies from germline; a read error may be responsible. The V gene is TRBV28, the J gene TRBJ2-7; TRBD1 matches 9 bases. CDR1 is MDHEN, CDR2 SYDVKM, per germline. The CDR3 contains 11 residues. In nucleotides, the CDR3 is TGTGCCAGTCTTGGGAGGGACAGGGAGAACTTC. It encodes CASLGRDRENF.

The rearrangement uses TRBV7-9 and TRBJ1-1; TRBD1 agrees at 7 bases. The CDR3 totals 14 residues. Germline CDR1 and CDR2: SEHNR and FQNEAQ (reference sequence). Trimming at V came to 3 bases and at J to 4 bases, leaving 5 bases not matched to a gene. CDR3 DNA sequence: TGTGCCAGCAGCTTGCAGGGGGAGAGCACTGAAGCTTTCTTT. Its protein is CASSLQGESTEAFF.

The rearrangement uses TRBV10-2 and TRBJ1-2; TRBD1 might be the D (5 bases). Germline V lookup: CDR1 WSHSY, CDR2 SAAADI. V was pared by 6 bases and J by 0 bases, with 8 bases between. CDR3 length equals 13 residues. The CDR3 reads CASSQQANYGYTF. The CDR3 nucleotides read TGCGCCAGCAGCCAACAGGCTAACTATGGCTACACCTTC.

V gene TRBV11-2 combines with J gene TRBJ2-1; TRBD2 agrees at 10 bases. The ends lost 1 base at V and 10 bases at J; junction bases unmatched: 13. Germline V lookup: CDR1 SGHAT, CDR2 FQNNGV. The length of the CDR3 is 17 residues. CDR3 in amino acids: CASSLVSSGGGRAEQFF. CDR3 bases: TGTGCCAGCAGCTTAGTTTCGAGCGGGGGGGGGAGGGCCGAGCAGTTCTTC.

In this sample, this clone turned up a few times. The rearrangement uses TRBV7-8 and TRBJ1-3; D unclear. V was pared by 1 base and J by 4 bases, with 17 bases between. CDR1 is SGHVS and CDR2 is FQNEAQ in the germline V gene. This CDR3 is 17 amino acids long. The CDR3 DNA sequence: TGTGCCAGCAGCTTAGATGCGGGCCCAACAGCAGGAAACACCATATATTTT. This translates into CASSLDAGPTAGNTIYF.